This passage covers 3 T cell receptor beta chains from one sample sequenced in a study of cytomegalovirus exposure and HLA in healthy donors. PCR employed 60 Vbeta and 13 Jbeta primers. Profiling relied on immunoSEQ multiplex PCR, and the TCRdb table lists in-frame clones only, not all of them. The sample holds roughly 120,000 clones, roughly 63% seen once. The sample was PBMCs. The receptor source for this set is a young man in good health and CMV-seropositive.

The V and J genes are TRBV27 and TRBJ1-2; 7 nucleotides agree with TRBD1. Germline V gives CDR1 MNHEY, CDR2 SMNVEV (reference sequence). The CDR3 consists of 12 residues. The ends lost 6 bases at V and 8 bases at J; junction bases unmatched: 6. The CDR3, as DNA: TGTGCCAGCAGGACACAGGGGAGCGGCTACACCTTC. Translating gives CASRTQGSGYTF.

Only a few counts were recorded for this clone. This chain uses TRBV5-4 with TRBJ2-7; 8 bases are a match to TRBD1. CDR1 is SGHNT, CDR2 YYREEE, per germline (reference sequence). The V and J ends lost 4 bases and 5 bases, in that order; junction bases with no gene match: 5. This CDR3 spans 13 amino acids. The CDR3 coding sequence is TGTGCCAGCAGCCGGACAGGGAACCACGAGCAGTACTTC. Translated: CASSRTGNHEQYF.

J is TRBJ2-5 and V is TRBV4-3, with 11 bases lining up with TRBD2. This CDR3 has 16 amino acids. V lost 1 base and J lost 4; bases outside the gene matches: 5. CDR1 and CDR2 from the germline V gene are LGHNA and YSLEER. In DNA, the CDR3 is TGCGCCAGCAGCCAAGGTAGCGGGAGGGCCGGAGAGACCCAGTACTTC. Translation gives CASSQGSGRAGETQYF.